These 8 T cell receptor beta chains were sequenced from one sample in a study of early T cells in non-severe SARS-CoV-2 infection. TCRdb reprocessed the 5' RACE reads via MiXCR and lists one record per CDR3 protein. The sample consists of some 28,000 distinct CDR3 sequences, about 6% of them appearing once. The source material was whole blood. The receptors originated from an adult who was a healthcare worker with PCR-confirmed SARS-CoV-2 infection or an uninfected control (not recorded which).

The V gene is TRBV5-1, the J gene TRBJ2-5, with D maybe TRBD2 (6 bases). This CDR3 contains 16 residues. The V and J ends lost 0 bases and 1 base respectively, with 13 bases between them. Germline CDR1 is SGHRS and CDR2 is YFSETQ. The CDR3 DNA reads TGCGCCAGCAGCTTGGGGGGTAGCGGAGCCCAAGAGACCCAGTACTTC. Amino acids: CASSLGGSGAQETQYF.

This clonotype came up many times. The genes are TRBV18 and TRBJ2-1; no firm D call. This CDR3 has 15 residues. The V gene lost 3 bases and the J gene lost 2 bases, with 11 bases spanning the gap. From germline, CDR1 is KGHSH and CDR2 LQKENI. The CDR3 reads CASSPGLSPYNEQFF. The DNA for the CDR3 is TGTGCCAGCTCACCCGGCCTTTCTCCCTACAATGAGCAGTTCTTC.

This clonotype has a count of ten or more. This chain links TRBV5-1 with TRBJ2-7; maybe TRBD2 (6 bases). Trimming pared 4 bases from V and 3 bases from J, leaving 14 bases between. In germline, CDR1 is SGHRS, CDR2 YFSETQ. This CDR3 has 14 residues. CDR3 residues: CASSGGYQGYEQYF. The CDR3 DNA reads TGCGCCAGCAGCGGGGGGTATCAGGGCTACGAGCAGTACTTC.

The sample holds a few counts of this clonotype. V is TRBV11-2 and J is TRBJ2-2, with D maybe TRBD2 (5 bases). V shed 9 bases and J shed 0 bases, with 8 bases lying between them. The CDR3 consists of 13 residues. Germline CDR1 SGHAT, CDR2 FQNNGV. The CDR3 loop is CASSGTNTGELFF. The CDR3 DNA sequence: TGTGCCAGTTCCGGGACGAACACCGGGGAGCTGTTTTTT.

This clonotype turned up a few times. This sequence joins TRBV7-2 and TRBJ2-1, with TRBD2 as a possible D gene (6 bases). The V gene lost 4 bases and the J gene lost 11 bases, with 18 bases spanning the gap. Germline V CDR1 and CDR2: SGHTA, FQGNSA. The CDR3 has 14 amino acids. As DNA, the CDR3 is TGTGCCAGCAGCTCCCCACCGGGACTGGTGAAGCAGTTCTTC. Its protein is CASSSPPGLVKQFF.

This clonotype came up many times. V and J are TRBV11-2 and TRBJ2-1; 9 bases are a match to TRBD2. V lost 3 bases to trimming and J lost 4 bases; unmatched junction nucleotides: 13. CDR1 is SGHAT and CDR2 is FQNNGV in the germline V gene. The CDR3 has 18 residues. Here the CDR3 reads CASSLKAGPGLAYNEQFF. CDR3 DNA: TGTGCCAGCAGCTTGAAGGCTGGTCCGGGACTAGCTTACAATGAGCAGTTCTTC. The variable domain in full, with the rest retrieved from reference TRBV11-2 and TRBJ2-1, is EAGVAQSPRYKIIEKRQSVAFWCNPISGHATLYWYQQILGQGPKLLIQFQNNGVVDDSQLPKDRFSAERLKGVDSTLKIQPAKLEDSAVYLCASSLKAGPGLAYNEQFFGPGTRLTVL.

This clonotype was recorded at least ten times. This chain uses TRBV7-8 with TRBJ2-1; D call uncertain. This CDR3 contains 13 residues. The germline V gene encodes CDR1 SGHVS and CDR2 FQNEAQ. Trimming shortened V by 3 bases and J by 6 bases, and 9 bases separated the two germline ends. The CDR3 loop is CASSFDMGNEQFF. The CDR3 nucleotides are TGTGCCAGCAGCTTTGACATGGGCAATGAGCAGTTCTTC.

This clonotype turned up a few times. The chain uses TRBV12-3 or TRBV12-4 and TRBJ2-5, with TRBD2 identical over 9 bases. The CDR3 has 16 amino acids. V was pared by 7 bases and J by 1 base, with 10 bases of the junction left unmatched. The CDR3 here is CASTPPKRGAQETQYF. DNA of the CDR3: TGTGCCAGCACCCCACCTAAGCGGGGGGCCCAAGAGACCCAGTACTTC.